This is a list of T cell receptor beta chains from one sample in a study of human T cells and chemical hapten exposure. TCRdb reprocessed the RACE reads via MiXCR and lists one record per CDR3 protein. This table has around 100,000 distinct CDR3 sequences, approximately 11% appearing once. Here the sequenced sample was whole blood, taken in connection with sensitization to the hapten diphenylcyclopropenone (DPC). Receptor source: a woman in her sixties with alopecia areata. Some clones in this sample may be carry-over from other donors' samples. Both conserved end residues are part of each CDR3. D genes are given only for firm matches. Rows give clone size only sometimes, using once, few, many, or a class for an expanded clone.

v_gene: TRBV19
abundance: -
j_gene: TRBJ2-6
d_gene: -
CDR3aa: CASAIGGSGANVLTF
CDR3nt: TGTGCCAGTGCCATAGGGGGATCTGGGGCCAACGTCCTGACTTTC

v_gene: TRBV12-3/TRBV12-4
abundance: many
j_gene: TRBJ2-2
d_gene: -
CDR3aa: CASSFQTHRGTGELFF
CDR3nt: TGTGCCAGCAGTTTTCAGACCCACCGGGGGACCGGGGAGCTGTTTTTT

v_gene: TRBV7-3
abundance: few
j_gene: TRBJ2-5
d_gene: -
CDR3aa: CASSRGGLEETQYF
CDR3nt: TGTGCCAGCAGCCGGGGAGGATTGGAAGAGACCCAGTACTTC

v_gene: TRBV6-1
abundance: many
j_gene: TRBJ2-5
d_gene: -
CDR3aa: CATERSQETQYF
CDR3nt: TGTGCCACCGAGAGGAGCCAAGAGACCCAGTACTTC

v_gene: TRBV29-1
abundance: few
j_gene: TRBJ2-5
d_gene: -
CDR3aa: CSVWDLETQYF
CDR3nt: TGCAGCGTTTGGGACTTAGAGACCCAGTACTTC

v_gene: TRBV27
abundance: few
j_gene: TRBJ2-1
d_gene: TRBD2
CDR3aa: CASSSPAVAGSYNEQFF
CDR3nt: TGTGCCAGCAGTTCCCCGGCGGTAGCGGGTTCGTACAATGAGCAGTTCTTC

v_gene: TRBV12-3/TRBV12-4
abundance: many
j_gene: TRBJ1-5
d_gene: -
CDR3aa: CASSPGLNNQPQHF
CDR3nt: TGTGCCAGCAGCCCGGGACTCAACAATCAGCCCCAGCATTTT

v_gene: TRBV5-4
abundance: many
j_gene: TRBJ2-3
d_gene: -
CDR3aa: CASSLRTDTQYF
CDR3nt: TGTGCCAGCAGCCTCCGCACAGATACGCAGTATTTT

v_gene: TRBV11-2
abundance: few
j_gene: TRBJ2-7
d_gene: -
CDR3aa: CASSLTRESYSPYEQYF
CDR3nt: TGTGCCAGCAGCTTAACCCGTGAAAGTTACTCACCCTACGAGCAGTACTTC

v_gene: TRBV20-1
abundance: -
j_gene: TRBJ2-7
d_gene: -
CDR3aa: CRVQDTLGEQYF
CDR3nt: TGCAGGGTCCAAGACACCCTAGGGGAGCAGTACTTC

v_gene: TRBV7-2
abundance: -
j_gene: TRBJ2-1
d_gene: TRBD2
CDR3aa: CASSTRTSLFRNEQFF
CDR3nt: TGTGCCAGCAGCACCCGGACTAGTCTTTTTCGGAATGAGCAGTTCTTC

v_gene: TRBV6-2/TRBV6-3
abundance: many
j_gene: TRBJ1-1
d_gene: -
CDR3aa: CASSLSRTWSAEAFF
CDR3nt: TGTGCCAGCAGTCTCTCACGGACCTGGAGCGCTGAAGCTTTCTTT

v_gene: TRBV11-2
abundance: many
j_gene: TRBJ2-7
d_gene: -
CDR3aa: CASSLGSGNTVYEQYF
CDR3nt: TGTGCCAGCAGCTTGGGATCCGGGAATACCGTATACGAGCAGTACTTC

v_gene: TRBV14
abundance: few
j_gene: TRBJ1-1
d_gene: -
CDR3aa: CASSFRDGIQAFF
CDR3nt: TGTGCCAGCAGCTTTCGGGACGGTATCCAAGCTTTCTTT

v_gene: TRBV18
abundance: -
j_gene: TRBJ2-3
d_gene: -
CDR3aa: CASSPPLNEKDTQYF
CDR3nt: TGTGCCAGCTCACCACCGTTAAACGAGAAAGATACGCAGTATTTT

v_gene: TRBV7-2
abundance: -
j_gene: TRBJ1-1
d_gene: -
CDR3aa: CASSQTSGLLAEAFF
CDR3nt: TGTGCCAGCAGTCAGACCTCGGGACTCTTGGCTGAAGCTTTCTTT

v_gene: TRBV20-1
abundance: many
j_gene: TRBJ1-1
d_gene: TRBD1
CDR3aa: CSATQGAVNTEAFF
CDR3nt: TGCAGTGCAACACAGGGGGCGGTGAACACTGAAGCTTTCTTT

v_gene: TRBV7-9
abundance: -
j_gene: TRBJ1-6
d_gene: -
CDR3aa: CASTLGAYNSPLHF
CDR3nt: TGTGCCAGCACCTTGGGGGCCTATAATTCACCCCTCCACTTT

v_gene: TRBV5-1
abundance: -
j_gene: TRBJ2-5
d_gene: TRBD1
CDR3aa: CASSFNRGLETQYF
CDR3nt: TGCGCCAGCAGCTTTAACAGGGGTTTAGAGACCCAGTACTTC

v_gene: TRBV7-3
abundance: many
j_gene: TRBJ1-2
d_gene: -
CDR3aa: CASSSYGTSEGYTF
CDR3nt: TGTGCCAGCAGCTCATACGGGACGAGTGAAGGCTACACCTTC

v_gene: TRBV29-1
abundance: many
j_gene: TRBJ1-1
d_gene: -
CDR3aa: CSVTDRLNTEAFF
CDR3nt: TGCAGCGTGACGGACAGACTGAACACTGAAGCTTTCTTT

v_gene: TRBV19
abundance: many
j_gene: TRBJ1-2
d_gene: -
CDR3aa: CASSVGVPYGYTF
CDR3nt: TGTGCCAGTAGTGTGGGGGTGCCCTATGGCTACACCTTC

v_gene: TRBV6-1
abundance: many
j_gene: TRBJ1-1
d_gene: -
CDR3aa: CASSEIIGAKGTEAFF
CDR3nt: TGTGCCAGCAGTGAAATCATTGGGGCCAAGGGAACTGAAGCTTTCTTT

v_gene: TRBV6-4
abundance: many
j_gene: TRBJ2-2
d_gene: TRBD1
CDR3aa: CASSDSGQGNTGELFF
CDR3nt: TGTGCCAGCAGTGACTCGGGACAGGGGAACACCGGGGAGCTGTTTTTT

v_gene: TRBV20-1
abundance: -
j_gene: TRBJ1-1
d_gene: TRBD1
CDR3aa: CSAGGQGRTEAFF
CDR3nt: TGCAGTGCGGGTGGACAGGGGCGAACTGAAGCTTTCTTT

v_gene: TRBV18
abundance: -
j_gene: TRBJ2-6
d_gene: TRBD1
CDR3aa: CASSPPGQFSSGANVLTF
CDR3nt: TGTGCCAGCTCACCACCGGGACAGTTCAGCTCTGGGGCCAACGTCCTGACTTTC

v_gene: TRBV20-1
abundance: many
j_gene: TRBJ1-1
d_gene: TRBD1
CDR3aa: CSARRQGNTEAFF
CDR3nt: TGCAGTGCTCGCAGACAGGGAAACACTGAAGCTTTCTTT

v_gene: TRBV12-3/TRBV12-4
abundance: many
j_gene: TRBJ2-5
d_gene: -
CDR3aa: CASSRQETQYF
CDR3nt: TGTGCCAGCAGCCGCCAAGAGACCCAGTACTTC

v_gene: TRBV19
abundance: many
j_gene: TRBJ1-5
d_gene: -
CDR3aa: CASSTINNQPQHF
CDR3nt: TGTGCCAGTAGTACAATAAACAATCAGCCCCAGCATTTT

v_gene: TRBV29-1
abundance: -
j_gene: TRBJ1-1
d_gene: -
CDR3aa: CSVAHSDVNTEAFF
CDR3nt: TGCAGCGTTGCCCACAGCGATGTGAACACTGAAGCTTTCTTT

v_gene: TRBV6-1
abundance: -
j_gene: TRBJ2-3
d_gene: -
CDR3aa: CASSDRGDTQYF
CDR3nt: TGTGCCAGCAGTGACCGGGGAGATACGCAGTATTTT

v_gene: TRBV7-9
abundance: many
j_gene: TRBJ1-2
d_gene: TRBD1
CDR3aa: CASSLVSQGARGYTF
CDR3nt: TGTGCCAGCAGCTTAGTGTCCCAGGGGGCAAGGGGCTACACCTTC

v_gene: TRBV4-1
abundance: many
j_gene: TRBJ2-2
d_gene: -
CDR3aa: CASSQDNTGELFF
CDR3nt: TGCGCCAGCAGCCAAGACAACACCGGGGAGCTGTTTTTT

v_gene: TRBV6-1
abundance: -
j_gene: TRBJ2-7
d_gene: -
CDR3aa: CASSVPRRVYEQYF
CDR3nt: TGTGCCAGCAGTGTCCCCCGACGTGTCTACGAGCAGTACTTC

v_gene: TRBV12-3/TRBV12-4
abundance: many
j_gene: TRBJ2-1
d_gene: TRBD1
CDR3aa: CASSPGQSYYNEQFF
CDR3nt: TGTGCCAGCAGCCCGGGACAGTCCTATTACAATGAGCAGTTCTTC

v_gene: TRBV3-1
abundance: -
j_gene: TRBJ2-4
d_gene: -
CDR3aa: CASSQDGYGRHPYF
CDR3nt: TGTGCCAGCAGCCAAGATGGGTATGGCAGACATCCGTACTTC

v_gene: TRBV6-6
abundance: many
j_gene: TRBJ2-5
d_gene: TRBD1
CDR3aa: CASSTSGQGQETQYF
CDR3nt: TGTGCCAGCAGTACATCGGGACAGGGGCAAGAGACCCAGTACTTC